This TCR beta chain is drawn from a study of shared clonotypes between healthy human individuals. Study findings and constraints: Larger richness was generally estimated for naive than memory subsets.

Across several immunoSEQ plates, the genomic DNA of each subset was split evenly. Original processing methods: Filtering was not the same, since immunoSEQ gave junction-only sequences without quality scores. Using immunoSEQ multiplex PCR, the repertoire was profiled, and TCRdb retains in-frame clones only, with some absent. V and J calls and clone size are as listed in that table; D and trimming were resolved from the DNA. The data show some 2.1 million clones, just under 95% seen once. Positive CCR7 selection of CD45RO-negative cells yielded the naive CD8 cells, and terminally differentiated effector memory CD45RA+ cells were excluded. Nashville, Tennessee was home to all donors, who were Caucasian adults. This CDR3 spans 14 amino acids. Looked up from germline, CDR1 is MDHEN and CDR2 is SYDVKM. V was cut by 5 bases and J by 4 bases, with 15 bases left in between. Worth noting for this clone: The antigen remains unidentified.

This rearrangement joins TRBV28 to TRBJ2-7; D is perhaps TRBD1 (5 bases). Sample: naive CD8+ T cells sorted from blood. The sequence derives from a man between 18 and 29 years old in good health. Here the CDR3 DNA reads TGTGCCAGCAGTCGAATGGGTCAGGGTTACGAGCAGTACTTC. Its translation: CASSRMGQGYEQYF.